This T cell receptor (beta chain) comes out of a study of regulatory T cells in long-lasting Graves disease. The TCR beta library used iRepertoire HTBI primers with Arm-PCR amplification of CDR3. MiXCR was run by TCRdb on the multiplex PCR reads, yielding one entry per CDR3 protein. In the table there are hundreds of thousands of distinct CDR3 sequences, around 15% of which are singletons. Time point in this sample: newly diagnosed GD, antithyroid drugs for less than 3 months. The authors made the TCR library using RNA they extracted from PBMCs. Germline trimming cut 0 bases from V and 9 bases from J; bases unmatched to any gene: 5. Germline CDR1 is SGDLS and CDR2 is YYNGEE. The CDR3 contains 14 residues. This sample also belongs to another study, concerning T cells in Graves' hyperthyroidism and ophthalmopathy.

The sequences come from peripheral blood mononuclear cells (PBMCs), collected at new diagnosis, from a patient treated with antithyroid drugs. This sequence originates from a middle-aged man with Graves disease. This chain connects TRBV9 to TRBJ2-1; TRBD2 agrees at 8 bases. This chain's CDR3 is CASSVVGGEAEQFF. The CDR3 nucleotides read TGTGCCAGCAGCGTAGTCGGGGGGGAAGCTGAGCAGTTCTTC.